This T cell receptor beta chain was captured in a study of T cells in localized non-small cell lung cancer. Study conclusions and caveats: There were a median roughly 59 of the top 100 tumor clones appearing in adjacent lung. The study linked higher blood T cell density to longer overall survival. Uninvolved adjacent lung, not tumor, had the highest T cell clonality. Sequence data derive from only one tumor region, so heterogeneity remains possible.

Germline V CDR1 and CDR2: SGHDT, YYEEEE. This CDR3 comprises 15 residues. Trimming removed 2 bases from V and 0 bases from J, with 11 bases in between. This clone has more than one count but fewer than ten. Its antigen is not identified. Some clones are missing from TCRdb's copy, which holds only in-frame ones; the method was immunoSEQ multiplex PCR. The profile shows 9,400 or so clones, approximately 89% of them singletons. V gene TRBV5-6 combines with J gene TRBJ1-1, with D possibly TRBD1 on 6 matching bases. The sample in question was peripheral blood, obtained before any cancer treatment. This clonotype was sampled from a female donor older than 55 with stage II squamous cell lung carcinoma. The CDR3 DNA follows: TGTGCCAGCAGCTTACAAGGACAGCTGAACACTGAAGCTTTCTTT. It yields the protein CASSLQGQLNTEAFF.